The 11 T cell receptor beta chains below come from one sample, sequenced in a study of cytomegalovirus exposure and HLA in healthy donors. The PCR contained 60 Vbeta and 13 Jbeta primers. Using immunoSEQ multiplex PCR, the repertoire was profiled, and TCRdb retains in-frame clones only, with some absent. The table records some 140,000 clones, 60% to 85% of them present only once. Source material: PBMCs. These receptors were collected from a male donor in good health and CMV-seropositive.

V and J are TRBV19 and TRBJ2-7; D ambiguous. The CDR3 spans 16 residues. In germline, CDR1 is LNHDA, CDR2 SQIVND (reference sequence). V was trimmed by 3 bases and J by 0 bases, leaving 15 bases between them. The DNA for the CDR3 is TGTGCCAGTAGTATTTACGGAACTTCTAGCTCCTACGAGCAGTACTTC. It encodes CASSIYGTSSSYEQYF. The variable domain in full, completed from reference TRBV19 and TRBJ2-7, reads DGGITQSPKYLFRKEGQNVTLSCEQNLNHDAMYWYRQDPGQGLRLIYYSQIVNDFQKGDIAEGYSVSREKKESFPLTVTSAQKNPTAFYLCASSIYGTSSSYEQYFGPGTRLTVT.

The gene calls are TRBV4-1 and TRBJ2-3; unclear D gene. The CDR3 is 16 residues long. Germline assignment: CDR1 MGHRA and CDR2 YSYEKL. The germline V and J ends were trimmed by 0 bases and 5 bases, with 15 bases remaining between them. The CDR3 protein is CASSQEESGFGDTQYF. The CDR3 nucleotides read TGCGCCAGCAGCCAAGAAGAGTCTGGTTTTGGAGATACGCAGTATTTT.

This clone was recorded a few times. This sequence joins TRBV13 and TRBJ2-1, with TRBD2 as a possible D gene (6 bases). Germline CDR1 and CDR2: PRHDT and FYEKMQ (reference sequence). The CDR3 spans 15 residues. V shed 1 base and J shed 7 bases, with 14 bases lying between them. For the CDR3, the DNA is TGTGCCAGCAGCTTAGTCTCCGCGACTAGGAATGAGCAGTTCTTC. Translation: CASSLVSATRNEQFF.

The J gene is TRBJ2-1, the V gene TRBV7-9; 8 bases agree with TRBD2. The junction had 9 bases not matched to a gene; V was cut back by 8 bases and J by 9 bases. From germline, CDR1 is SEHNR and CDR2 FQNEAQ (reference sequence). The CDR3 has 13 residues. The CDR3 reads CASRERESGEQFF. CDR3 sequence (DNA): TGTGCCAGCCGGGAGCGGGAGTCGGGTGAGCAGTTCTTC.

The chain joins TRBV19 to TRBJ1-2, with 10 bases fitting TRBD1. Germline-derived CDR1 and CDR2 are LNHDA and SQIVND (reference sequence). CDR3 length equals 15 residues. V shed 3 bases, J shed 3 bases, and the junction held 4 bases outside the gene matches. CDR3 residues: CASSISGQGDYGYTF. The CDR3 nucleotides are TGTGCCAGTAGTATTTCCGGACAGGGGGACTATGGCTACACCTTC.

This clone was recorded once. This chain joins TRBV25-1 and TRBJ2-7; D remains unclear. V shed 6 bases and J shed 3 bases, with 6 bases lying between them. CDR1 and CDR2 from the germline V gene are MGHDK and SYGVNS. The CDR3 loop spans 11 amino acids. This CDR3 is CASRASYEQYF. CDR3 in DNA: TGTGCCAGCAGGGCCAGCTACGAGCAGTACTTC.

A single count supports this clone. The CDR3 region is CANPRDRVHQPQHF. Here the CDR3 DNA reads TGTGCCAACCCTCGGGACAGGGTTCATCAGCCCCAGCATTTT. V and J are TRBV6-1 and TRBJ1-5, with 9 bases that match TRBD1. The length of the CDR3 is 14 residues. Germline assignment: CDR1 MNHNS and CDR2 SASEGT. V lost 10 bases to trimming and J lost 5 bases; unmatched junction nucleotides: 9.

The chain has TRBV6-6 and TRBJ1-5; D perhaps matches TRBD1 (6 bases). Trimming took off 2 bases at V and 0 bases at J, with 11 bases between the two ends. The CDR3 length is 16 residues. Germline V gives CDR1 MNHNY, CDR2 SVGAGI (reference sequence). The CDR3 reads CASSYREGDSNQPQHF. In nucleotides, the CDR3 is TGTGCCAGCAGTTACCGTGAGGGGGATAGCAATCAGCCCCAGCATTTT.

The genes are TRBV7-2 and TRBJ2-3; TRBD2 aligns across 8 bases. Per germline, CDR1 SGHTA and CDR2 FQGNSA. This CDR3 is 15 amino acids long. J was trimmed by 4 bases and V by 1 base; bases with no gene match: 4. CDR3 residues: CASSLVGRGADTQYF. DNA of the CDR3: TGTGCCAGCAGCTTAGTCGGGAGGGGCGCAGATACGCAGTATTTT.

The V and J genes are TRBV9 and TRBJ1-6; 10 bases are a match to TRBD1. The germline V gene encodes CDR1 SGDLS and CDR2 YYNGEE. The CDR3 is 16 residues long. J was trimmed by 13 bases and V by 4 bases; bases with no gene match: 14. CDR3 residues: CASSPNPGQGISPLHF. In DNA form, the CDR3 reads TGTGCCAGCAGCCCTAACCCGGGACAGGGGATTTCCCCCCTCCACTTT.

The chain employs TRBV27 and TRBJ1-2; the match to TRBD1 covers 8 bases. Trimming cost V 6 bases and J 6 bases; bases outside gene matches: 12. From germline, CDR1 is MNHEY and CDR2 SMNVEV (reference sequence). The length of the CDR3 is 15 residues. This CDR3 is CASSRDRTGRDGYTF. CDR3 DNA: TGTGCCAGCAGCCGCGATCGGACAGGGAGGGATGGCTACACCTTC.